A single sample gave rise to the 23 T cell receptor beta chains below, sequenced in a study of memory CD4+ T cells and cytomegalovirus serostatus. The repertoire was sequenced with immunoSEQ multiplex PCR; TCRdb's copy has only in-frame clones and lacks some. This table has approximately 40,000 clones, over 70% appearing once. Single viable CD3+CD4+CD8-CD45RO+ cells were sorted as the memory CD4+ T cells. The sample comprised memory CD4+ T cells from blood. The receptors here all came from an adult in good health and CMV-seronegative.

This clone appeared a single time. The chain recombines TRBV19 with TRBJ2-2; 9 bases map to TRBD2. CDR1 and CDR2 (germline): LNHDA, SQIVND (reference sequence). Germline trimming cut 4 bases from V and 4 bases from J; bases unmatched to any gene: 4. This CDR3 contains 15 residues. CDR3 protein: CASSSGGAVTGELFF. The DNA of the CDR3 is TGTGCCAGTAGTAGCGGGGGGGCGGTCACCGGGGAGCTGTTTTTT.

The chain joins TRBV20-1 to TRBJ1-1; a possible D gene is TRBD1 (5 bases). The CDR3 extends over 11 amino acids. Germline CDR1 DFQATT, CDR2 SNEGSKA (reference sequence). V lost 5 bases to trimming and J lost 8 bases, with 12 bases between them. The CDR3 DNA is TGCAGTGCTGATGTAAGGGGAGAAGCTTTCTTT. As protein: CSADVRGEAFF.

J is TRBJ2-1 and V is TRBV5-1; D possibly matches TRBD1 or TRBD2 (5 bases each). Trimming shortened V by 0 bases and J by 6 bases, and 10 bases separated the two germline ends. The CDR3 consists of 14 residues. Germline V gene sequence: CDR1 SGHRS, CDR2 YFSETQ. CDR3 sequence: CASSLGGTINEQFF. CDR3 bases: TGCGCCAGCAGCTTGGGGGGGACGATCAATGAGCAGTTCTTC.

This clone was seen once. V and J are TRBV15 and TRBJ1-6; 9 nucleotides align to TRBD1. Germline V lookup: CDR1 LNHNV, CDR2 YYDKDF (reference sequence). The CDR3 is made up of 16 amino acids. Trimming cost V 1 base and J 10 bases; bases outside gene matches: 8. CDR3 protein: CATSRGPGQGQSPLHF. CDR3 DNA: TGTGCCACCAGCAGAGGCCCGGGACAGGGACAATCACCCCTCCACTTT.

The rearrangement joins TRBV2 to TRBJ1-1; 8 bases fit TRBD1. The CDR3 consists of 15 residues. The V gene end was trimmed by 5 bases and the J gene end by 6 bases; junction bases not matched to a gene: 11. Germline CDR1 SNHLY, CDR2 FYNNEI. The CDR3 DNA follows: TGTGCCAGCAGTTTAACAGGGGGATCGTCTGCTGAAGCTTTCTTT. It yields the protein CASSLTGGSSAEAFF. Combining the CDR3 with reference TRBV2 and TRBJ1-1 gives the whole variable domain EPEVTQTPSHQVTQMGQEVILRCVPISNHLYFYWYRQILGQKVEFLVSFYNNEISEKSEIFDDQFSVERPDGSNFTLKIRSTKLEDSAMYFCASSLTGGSSAEAFFGQGTRLTVV.

CDR3 DNA sequence: TGTGCCAGCAGTTTCAAGACAGTACGGACTGAAGCTTTCTTT. Protein product: CASSFKTVRTEAFF. V gene TRBV7-2 combines with J gene TRBJ1-1; D perhaps matches TRBD1 (5 bases). Deletions cut 6 bases from V and 5 bases from J, with 16 bases between. The V gene's germline CDR1 is SGHTA and CDR2 FQGNSA. CDR3 length equals 14 residues.

This clone was counted a single time. The chain carries TRBV6-1 and TRBJ2-3; D might be TRBD1 or TRBD2, each matching 5 bases. This CDR3 spans 14 amino acids. Between the trimmed V and J ends, which lost 7 bases and 2 bases, there was a span of 13 bases. Germline lookup yields CDR1 MNHNS and CDR2 SASEGT. The chain's CDR3 is CASNTGRHTDTQYF. The CDR3 DNA sequence: TGTGCCAGCAACACGGGACGGCACACAGATACGCAGTATTTT.

The chain is built from TRBV5-6 and TRBJ2-5, with D possibly matching TRBD1 (5 bases). The DNA end is more similar to TRBJ2-7, so the J call may be wrong. This CDR3 has 14 residues. Germline V lookup: CDR1 SGHDT, CDR2 YYEEEE. For the CDR3, the DNA is TGTGCCAGCAGCTTGGCAGGGTCCGGCTACGAGCAGTACTTC. Translating it yields CASSLAGSGYEQYF.

CDR3 region: CASSPRDAAYEQYF. CDR3 DNA: TGCGCCAGCAGCCCGAGGGACGCCGCCTACGAGCAGTACTTC. This chain joins TRBV5-1 and TRBJ2-7; D is possibly TRBD1 or TRBD2 (5 bases each). V was shortened by 4 bases and J by 2 bases, with 13 bases between the two germline ends. The CDR3 sequence is 14 residues long. Germline V gene lookup returns CDR1 SGHRS and CDR2 YFSETQ.

The V gene is TRBV14, the J gene TRBJ2-5, with unresolved D. The J call could be wrong; TRBJ2-7 is a better fit for the DNA end. This CDR3 is built from 11 residues. The germline gives CDR1 SGHDN, CDR2 FVKESK. CDR3 amino acids: CASRVVYEQYF. Written as DNA, the CDR3 is TGTGCCAGCAGGGTAGTTTACGAGCAGTACTTC.

This clone was observed a single time. The chain links TRBV19 to TRBJ2-5; D not certain. Germline loops: CDR1 LNHDA, CDR2 SQIVND (reference sequence). Trimming took off 3 bases at V and 4 bases at J, with 9 bases between the two ends. This CDR3 region has 13 residues. The CDR3 DNA follows: TGTGCCAGTAGTATTAGCACCCTAGAGACCCAGTACTTC. The encoded protein is CASSISTLETQYF.

Only a few counts were recorded for this clone. The chain employs TRBV18 and TRBJ1-1, with a weak D call TRBD1 (6 bases). The CDR3 consists of 13 residues. CDR1 and CDR2 (germline): KGHSH, LQKENI. Trimming left V 6 bases short and J 3 bases short, with 11 bases between. CDR3 loop: CASSQGSDTEAFF. CDR3 nucleotides: TGTGCCAGCTCCCAGGGGTCGGACACTGAAGCTTTCTTT.

Only a few counts were recorded for this clone. At one boundary the junction diverges from the germline segment, which might be a read error. This rearrangement joins TRBV7-9 to TRBJ2-1; D is uncertain. The CDR3 is 14 amino acids. Germline lookup yields CDR1 SEHNR and CDR2 FQNEAQ (reference sequence). Here the CDR3 reads CASSLAVGQNVQFF. In DNA, the CDR3 is TGTGCCAGCAGCTTAGCGGTAGGGCAGAATGTGCAGTTCTTC.

The chain uses TRBV2 and TRBJ1-1, with a tentative D call TRBD1 (6 bases). V was cut by 6 bases and J by 0 bases, with 11 bases left in between. This CDR3 region has 14 residues. The V gene's germline CDR1 is SNHLY and CDR2 FYNNEI. The DNA for the CDR3 is TGTGCCAGCAGGCCTGACAGGATGAACACTGAAGCTTTCTTT. Translation gives CASRPDRMNTEAFF.

The chain joins TRBV10-3 to TRBJ2-2; no clear D gene. Trimming took 6 bases from V and 2 from J, leaving 10 bases between them. This CDR3 comprises 14 residues. CDR1 ENHRY and CDR2 SYGVKD come from the germline V gene. This chain's CDR3 is CAIRPQINTGELFF. The DNA of the CDR3 is TGTGCCATCAGGCCCCAGATTAACACCGGGGAGCTGTTTTTT.

The rearrangement uses TRBV7-2 and TRBJ2-7; TRBD1 might be the D (7 bases). The V and J ends lost 1 base and 9 bases respectively, with 16 bases between them. The CDR3 loop spans 14 amino acids. Germline V gives CDR1 SGHTA, CDR2 FQGNSA. CDR3 DNA sequence: TGTGCCAGCAGCTTAGAGGGGGCCGGGGGCGGGCAGTACTTC. Its translation: CASSLEGAGGGQYF.

J is TRBJ1-5 and V is TRBV10-1, with 8 nucleotides matching TRBD1. Per germline, CDR1 WNHNN and CDR2 SYGVQD (reference sequence). V gave up 6 bases and J gave up 0 bases; unmatched junction bases: 13. CDR3 length: 18 residues. The CDR3 DNA sequence: TGCGCCAGCAGGGATGACAGGGGCCGGGGTTATAGCAATCAGCCCCAGCATTTT. This sequence encodes CASRDDRGRGYSNQPQHF.

The chain is built from TRBV7-9 and TRBJ1-4; D perhaps matches TRBD1 (6 bases). Trimming removed 3 bases at V and 0 bases at J, with 14 bases between. This CDR3 comprises 17 residues. CDR1 SEHNR and CDR2 FQNEAQ come from the germline V gene (reference sequence). The CDR3 here is CASSFPLTGTTNEKLFF. The CDR3 DNA reads as TGTGCCAGCAGCTTCCCCCTGACAGGAACAACTAATGAAAAACTGTTTTTT.

This clone was observed a single time. The V gene is TRBV6-1, the J gene TRBJ2-3, with D perhaps matching TRBD1 or TRBD2 (7 bases each). The germline gives CDR1 MNHNS, CDR2 SASEGT. CDR3 length: 15 amino acids. Trimming stripped 6 bases from V and 0 bases from J, with 13 bases between. The CDR3 DNA is TGTGCCAGCAGAGCAGGGGGGGATAGCACAGATACGCAGTATTTT. It encodes CASRAGGDSTDTQYF.

The chain uses TRBV10-3 and TRBJ2-5; 7 bases match TRBD1. V was pared by 10 bases and J by 4 bases, with 9 bases of the junction left unmatched. Germline V gene data show CDR1 as ENHRY and CDR2 as SYGVKD. The CDR3 is 13 amino acids. The CDR3 sequence: CATKDRIGETQYF. For the CDR3, the DNA is TGTGCCACCAAGGACAGGATTGGAGAGACCCAGTACTTC.

V gene TRBV5-4 combines with J gene TRBJ2-1; D is unclear. V was trimmed by 1 base and J by 5 bases, leaving 7 bases between them. The CDR3 runs to 13 residues. CDR1 and CDR2 (germline): SGHNT, YYREEE (reference sequence). For the CDR3, the DNA is TGTGCCAGCAGCTTGAAGCATGACAATGAGCAGTTCTTC. Translating gives CASSLKHDNEQFF.

This rearrangement joins TRBV10-3 to TRBJ2-4, with 11 nucleotides matching TRBD1. The CDR3 is 20 residues long. The V gene end was trimmed by 6 bases and the J gene end by 1 base; junction bases not matched to a gene: 17. Germline CDR1 and CDR2: ENHRY and SYGVKD. CDR3 bases: TGTGCCATCAGCCCCCAGGGGACAGGGGGAAGTAGTGTCGCCAAAAACATTCAGTACTTC. It is translated as CAISPQGTGGSSVAKNIQYF.

This rearrangement joins TRBV6-5 to TRBJ1-1; 8 bases align to TRBD1. CDR1 is MNHEY and CDR2 is SVGAGI in the germline V gene. The V gene end was trimmed by 0 bases and the J gene end by 5 bases; junction bases not matched to a gene: 8. This CDR3 has 16 residues. CDR3: CASSYSIGTGGTEAFF. The CDR3 DNA is TGTGCCAGCAGTTACTCGATTGGGACAGGTGGAACTGAAGCTTTCTTT.